These 5 T cell receptor beta chains were sequenced from one sample in a study of T cells in Graves' hyperthyroidism and ophthalmopathy. What was amplified from RNA transcripts were TCR beta CDR3 regions. When the TCR CDR3 underwent first-round RT-PCR, the HTBI primer set was used. MiXCR was run by TCRdb on the multiplex PCR reads, yielding one entry per CDR3 protein. The table has more than 150,000 distinct CDR3 sequences, about a sixth seen once. Sequenced input: blood. These receptors all come from a woman between 45 and 65 years old with Graves' hyperthyroidism.

This clonotype was detected ten times or more. V is TRBV7-9 and J is TRBJ1-3; D is uncertain. Germline loops: CDR1 SEHNR, CDR2 FQNEAQ (reference sequence). V was shortened by 5 bases and J by 2 bases, with 13 bases between the two germline ends. CDR3 length equals 15 residues. This CDR3 is CASSHLGGTGNTIYF. CDR3 sequence (DNA): TGTGCCAGCAGCCATCTCGGAGGAACTGGAAACACCATATATTTT.

This clonotype has at least ten counts. The chain has TRBV3-1 and TRBJ1-1; 7 bases align to TRBD1. Germline V CDR1 and CDR2: LGHDT, YNNKEL (reference sequence). V gave up 2 bases and J gave up 7 bases; unmatched junction bases: 4. The CDR3 is 13 amino acids. As DNA, the CDR3 is TGTGCCAGCAGCCAACCCGGACAGGATGAAGCTTTCTTT. Protein product: CASSQPGQDEAFF.

V is TRBV4-2 and J is TRBJ1-5; D might be TRBD1 (6 bases). V was shortened by 4 bases and J by 3 bases, with 13 bases between the two germline ends. CDR3 length: 15 residues. Germline assignment: CDR1 LGHNA and CDR2 YNFKEQ. The CDR3 sequence is CASSPSEGDNQPQHF. The CDR3 nucleotides read TGTGCCAGCAGCCCTTCGGAGGGGGACAATCAGCCCCAGCATTTT.

This clonotype was seen many times. The V and J genes are TRBV7-2 and TRBJ2-1; TRBD1 might be the D (5 bases). Germline V gene sequence: CDR1 SGHTA, CDR2 FQGNSA. CDR3 size: 15 residues. Trimming cost V 5 bases and J 6 bases, with 17 bases left between them. The CDR3 loop reads CASSPGHILGNEQFF. The CDR3 bases are TGTGCCAGCAGCCCAGGACACATATTGGGCAATGAGCAGTTCTTC.

This clonotype was observed at least ten times. The J gene is TRBJ1-1, the V gene TRBV27, with D tentatively TRBD1 (5 bases). Trimming pared 2 bases from V and 8 bases from J, leaving 15 bases between. The germline gives CDR1 MNHEY, CDR2 SMNVEV (reference sequence). The CDR3 runs to 14 residues. The CDR3 DNA is TGTGCCAGCAGTTTAGGAGGGTGGGAGGGGGAAGCTTTCTTT. Protein sequence: CASSLGGWEGEAFF.